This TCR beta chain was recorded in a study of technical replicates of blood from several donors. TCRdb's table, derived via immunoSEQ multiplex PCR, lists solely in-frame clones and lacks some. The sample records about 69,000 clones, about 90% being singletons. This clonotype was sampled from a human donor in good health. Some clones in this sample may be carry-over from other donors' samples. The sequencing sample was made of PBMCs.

CDR3 in DNA: TGTGCCAGCAGCGGTAGGACTAGCGGGAGCTCCTACAATGAGCAGTTCTTC. Translated: CASSGRTSGSSYNEQFF. This chain links TRBV7-2 with TRBJ2-1, with TRBD2 identical over 13 bases. V was clipped by 5 bases and J by 0 bases; unmatched bases: 4. Germline V gene sequence: CDR1 SGHTA, CDR2 FQGNSA. CDR3 length: 17 residues.